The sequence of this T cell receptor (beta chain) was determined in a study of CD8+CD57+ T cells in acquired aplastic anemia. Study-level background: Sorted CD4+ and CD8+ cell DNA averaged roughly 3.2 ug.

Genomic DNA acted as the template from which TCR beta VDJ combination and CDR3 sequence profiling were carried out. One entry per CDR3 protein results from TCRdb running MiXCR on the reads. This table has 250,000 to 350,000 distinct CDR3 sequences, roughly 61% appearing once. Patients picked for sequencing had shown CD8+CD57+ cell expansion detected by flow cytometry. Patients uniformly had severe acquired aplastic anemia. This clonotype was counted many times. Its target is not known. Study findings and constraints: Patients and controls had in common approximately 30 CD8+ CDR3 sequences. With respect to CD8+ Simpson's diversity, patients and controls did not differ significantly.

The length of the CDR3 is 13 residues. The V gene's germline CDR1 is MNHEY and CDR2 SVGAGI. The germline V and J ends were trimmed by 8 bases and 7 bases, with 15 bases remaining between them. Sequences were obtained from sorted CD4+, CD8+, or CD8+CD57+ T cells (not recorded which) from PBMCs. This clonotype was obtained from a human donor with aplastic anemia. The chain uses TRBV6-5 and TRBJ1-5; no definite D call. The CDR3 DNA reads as TGTGCCAGCGGGCGACGAGGGCAACAGCCCCAGCATTTT. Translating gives CASGRRGQQPQHF.